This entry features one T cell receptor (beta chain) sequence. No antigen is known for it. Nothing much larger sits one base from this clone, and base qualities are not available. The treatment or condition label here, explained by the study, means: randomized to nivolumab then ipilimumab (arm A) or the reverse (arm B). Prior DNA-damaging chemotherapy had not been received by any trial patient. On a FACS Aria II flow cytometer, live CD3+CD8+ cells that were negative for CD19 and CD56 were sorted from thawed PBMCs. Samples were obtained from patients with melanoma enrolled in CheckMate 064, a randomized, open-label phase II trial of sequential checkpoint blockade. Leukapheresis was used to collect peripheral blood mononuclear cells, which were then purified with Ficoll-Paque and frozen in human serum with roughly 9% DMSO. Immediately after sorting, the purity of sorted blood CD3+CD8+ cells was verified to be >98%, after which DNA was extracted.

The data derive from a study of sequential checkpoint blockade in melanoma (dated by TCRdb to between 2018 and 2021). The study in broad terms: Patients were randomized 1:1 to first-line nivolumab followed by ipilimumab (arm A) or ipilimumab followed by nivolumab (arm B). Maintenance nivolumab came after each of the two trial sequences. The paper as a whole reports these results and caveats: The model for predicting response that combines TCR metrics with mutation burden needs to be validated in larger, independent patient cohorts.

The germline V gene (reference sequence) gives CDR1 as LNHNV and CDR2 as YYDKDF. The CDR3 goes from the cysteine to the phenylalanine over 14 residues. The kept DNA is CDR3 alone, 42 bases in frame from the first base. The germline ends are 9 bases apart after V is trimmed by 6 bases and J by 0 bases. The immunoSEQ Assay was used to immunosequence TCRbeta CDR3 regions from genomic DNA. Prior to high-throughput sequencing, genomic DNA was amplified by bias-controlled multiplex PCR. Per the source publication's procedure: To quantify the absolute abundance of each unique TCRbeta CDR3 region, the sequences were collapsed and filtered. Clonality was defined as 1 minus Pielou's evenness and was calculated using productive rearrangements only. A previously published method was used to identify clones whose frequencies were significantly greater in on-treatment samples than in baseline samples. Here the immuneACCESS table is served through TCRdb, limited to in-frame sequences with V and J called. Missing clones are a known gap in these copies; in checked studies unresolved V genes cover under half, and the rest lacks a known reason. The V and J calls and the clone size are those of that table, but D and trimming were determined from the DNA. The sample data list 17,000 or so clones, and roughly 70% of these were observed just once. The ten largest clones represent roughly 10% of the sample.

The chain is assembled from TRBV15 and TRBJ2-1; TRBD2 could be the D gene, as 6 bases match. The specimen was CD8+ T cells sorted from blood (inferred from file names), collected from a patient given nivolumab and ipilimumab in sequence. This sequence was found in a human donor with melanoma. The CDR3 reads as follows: CATRFSGSYNEQFF. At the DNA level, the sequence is TGTGCCACCAGGTTTAGCGGCTCCTACAATGAGCAGTTCTTC. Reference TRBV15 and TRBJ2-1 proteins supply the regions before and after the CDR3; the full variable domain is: DAMVIQNPRYQVTQFGKPVTLSCSQTLNHNVMYWYQQKSSQAPKLLFHYYDKDFNNEADTPDNFQSRRPNTSFCFLDIRSPGLGDTAMYLCATRFSGSYNEQFFGPGTRLTVL.